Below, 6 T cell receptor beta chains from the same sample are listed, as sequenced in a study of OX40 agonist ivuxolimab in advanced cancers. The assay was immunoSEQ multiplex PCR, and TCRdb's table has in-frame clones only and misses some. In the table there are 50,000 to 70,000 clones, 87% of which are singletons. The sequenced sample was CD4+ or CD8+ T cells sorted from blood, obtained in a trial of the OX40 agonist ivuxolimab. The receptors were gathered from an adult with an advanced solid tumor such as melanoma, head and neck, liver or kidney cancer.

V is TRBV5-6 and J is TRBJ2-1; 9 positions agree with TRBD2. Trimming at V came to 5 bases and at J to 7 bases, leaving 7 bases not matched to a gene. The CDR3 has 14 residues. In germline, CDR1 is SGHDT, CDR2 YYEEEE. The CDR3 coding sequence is TGTGCCAGCAGAGAAGGGACTAGCTGGAATGAGCAGTTCTTC. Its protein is CASREGTSWNEQFF.

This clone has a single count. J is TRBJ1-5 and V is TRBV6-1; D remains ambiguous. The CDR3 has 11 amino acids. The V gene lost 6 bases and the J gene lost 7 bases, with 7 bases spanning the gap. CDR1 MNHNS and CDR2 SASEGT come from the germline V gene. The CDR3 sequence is CASSFDQPQHF. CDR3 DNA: TGTGCCAGCAGCTTTGACCAGCCCCAGCATTTT.

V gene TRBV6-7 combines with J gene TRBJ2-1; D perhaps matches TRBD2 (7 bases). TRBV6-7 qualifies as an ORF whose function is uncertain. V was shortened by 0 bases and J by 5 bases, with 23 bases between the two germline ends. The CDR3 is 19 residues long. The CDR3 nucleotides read TGTGCCAGCAGTTACTCTGGGGGGCGGGAGATATATCGGGACAATGAGCAGTTCTTC. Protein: CASSYSGGREIYRDNEQFF.

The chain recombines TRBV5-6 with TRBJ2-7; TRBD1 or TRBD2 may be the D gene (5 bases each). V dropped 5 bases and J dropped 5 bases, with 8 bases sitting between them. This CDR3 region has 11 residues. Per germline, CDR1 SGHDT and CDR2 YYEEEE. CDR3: CASSGDHEQYF. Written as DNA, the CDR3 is TGTGCCAGCAGTGGGGACCACGAGCAGTACTTC. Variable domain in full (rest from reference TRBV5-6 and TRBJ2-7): DAGVTQSPTHLIKTRGQQVTLRCSPKSGHDTVSWYQQALGQGPQFIFQYYEEEERQRGNFPDRFSGHQFPNYSSELNVNALLLGDSALYLCASSGDHEQYFGPGTRLTVT.

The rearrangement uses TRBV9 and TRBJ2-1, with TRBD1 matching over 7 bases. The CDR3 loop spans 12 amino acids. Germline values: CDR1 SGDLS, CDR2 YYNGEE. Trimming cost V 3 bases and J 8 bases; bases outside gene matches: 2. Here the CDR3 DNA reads TGTGCCAGCAGCGGTACAGGGGATGAGCAGTTCTTC. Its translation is CASSGTGDEQFF. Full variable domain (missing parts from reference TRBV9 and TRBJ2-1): DSGVTQTPKHLITATGQRVTLRCSPRSGDLSVYWYQQSLDQGLQFLIQYYNGEERAKGNILERFSAQQFPDLHSELNLSSLELGDSALYFCASSGTGDEQFFGPGTRLTVL.

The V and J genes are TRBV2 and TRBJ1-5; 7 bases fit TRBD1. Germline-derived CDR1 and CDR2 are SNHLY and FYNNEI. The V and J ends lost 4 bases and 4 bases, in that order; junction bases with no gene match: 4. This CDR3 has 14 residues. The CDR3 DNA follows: TGTGCCAGCAGTGTAGGGACAGCAAATCAGCCCCAGCATTTT. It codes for CASSVGTANQPQHF. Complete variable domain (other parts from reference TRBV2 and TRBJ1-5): EPEVTQTPSHQVTQMGQEVILRCVPISNHLYFYWYRQILGQKVEFLVSFYNNEISEKSEIFDDQFSVERPDGSNFTLKIRSTKLEDSAMYFCASSVGTANQPQHFGDGTRLSIL.